A selection of T cell receptor beta chains follows, all from one sample in a study of human T cells and chemical hapten exposure. MiXCR, applied by TCRdb to the RACE reads, yields one record per CDR3 protein. The sample has about 350,000 distinct CDR3 sequences; around 5.5% are singletons. The source material was whole blood, sampled in connection with sensitization to the hapten diphenylcyclopropenone (DPC). Receptors were obtained from a woman between 18 and 30 years old with alopecia areata. Some clones in this sample may be carry-over from other donors' samples. The conserved cysteine and the conserved F or W are not part of the CDR3 here. D genes are given only for firm matches.

d_gene: TRBD1
v_gene: TRBV7-9
CDR3aa: ASSSYGDRGTEAF

d_gene: -
v_gene: TRBV6-2/TRBV6-3
CDR3aa: ASSPQRQMDTQY

d_gene: -
v_gene: TRBV4-1
CDR3aa: ASSQDSAGLSGNTIY

d_gene: -
v_gene: TRBV10-2
CDR3aa: ASSSRDSGNTIY

d_gene: -
v_gene: TRBV3-1
CDR3aa: ASSHGATEAF

d_gene: -
v_gene: TRBV6-2/TRBV6-3
CDR3aa: ASSRDRPRVYSNQPQH

d_gene: -
v_gene: TRBV4-3
CDR3aa: ASSQDGGRDNSYEQY

d_gene: -
v_gene: TRBV6-2/TRBV6-3
CDR3aa: ASSREGRATTNEKLF

d_gene: -
v_gene: TRBV29-1
CDR3aa: SVKTEGNTIY

d_gene: -
v_gene: TRBV7-6
CDR3aa: ASSLTGHEQF

d_gene: -
v_gene: TRBV24-1
CDR3aa: ATSEAGQLTGELF

d_gene: TRBD2
v_gene: TRBV29-1
CDR3aa: SVSSLAGGRSSTDTQY

d_gene: -
v_gene: TRBV6-2/TRBV6-3
CDR3aa: ASRGQNLYTTEAF

d_gene: -
v_gene: TRBV5-1
CDR3aa: ASSLGVRLNTEAF

d_gene: TRBD1
v_gene: TRBV3-1
CDR3aa: ASSQGRIQRDSQYKAF

d_gene: -
v_gene: TRBV6-1
CDR3aa: ASSEADKAF

d_gene: TRBD2
v_gene: TRBV10-3
CDR3aa: ATRRGGDSYEQY

d_gene: TRBD1
v_gene: TRBV14
CDR3aa: ASTGAGRMEQF

d_gene: -
v_gene: TRBV18
CDR3aa: ASSLGPGKDSPLH

d_gene: -
v_gene: TRBV4-2
CDR3aa: ASSQVAGTSSYEQY

d_gene: -
v_gene: TRBV2
CDR3aa: ASGARPDTQY

d_gene: -
v_gene: TRBV6-2/TRBV6-3
CDR3aa: ASSLSSGAETQY

d_gene: -
v_gene: TRBV7-9
CDR3aa: ASSLQRPEAF

d_gene: -
v_gene: TRBV7-9
CDR3aa: ASSLTNRAGRQPQH

d_gene: TRBD2
v_gene: TRBV5-1
CDR3aa: ASSFRLASNTGELF

d_gene: -
v_gene: TRBV29-1
CDR3aa: SVEAEGVDSYEQY

d_gene: -
v_gene: TRBV6-5
CDR3aa: ASSRDSDSEGF

d_gene: -
v_gene: TRBV20-1
CDR3aa: SARSSSYNSPLH

d_gene: -
v_gene: TRBV4-3
CDR3aa: ASSQDFPGTRNGEQY

d_gene: -
v_gene: TRBV20-1
CDR3aa: SARAWRTEAF

d_gene: -
v_gene: TRBV5-4
CDR3aa: ASSSPAVRWAGNTIY

d_gene: -
v_gene: TRBV6-2/TRBV6-3
CDR3aa: ASSWGNEKLF

d_gene: -
v_gene: TRBV29-1
CDR3aa: SVAAGPGNTIY

d_gene: -
v_gene: TRBV12-3/TRBV12-4
CDR3aa: ASSLGFLVGYTEAF

d_gene: -
v_gene: TRBV5-1
CDR3aa: ASRGRGFTDTQY

d_gene: -
v_gene: TRBV24-1
CDR3aa: ATTVPGPSDTQY

d_gene: -
v_gene: TRBV5-1
CDR3aa: ASRESGYLSTDTQY

d_gene: -
v_gene: TRBV7-2
CDR3aa: ASSSPTGDTQY

d_gene: TRBD2
v_gene: TRBV11-2
CDR3aa: ASSRDGRLSTDTQY

d_gene: -
v_gene: TRBV7-2
CDR3aa: ASSLAVSLQGANYGYT

d_gene: -
v_gene: TRBV12-3/TRBV12-4
CDR3aa: ASSLAGTVPEKLF

d_gene: -
v_gene: TRBV12-5
CDR3aa: ASGLARNQPQH

d_gene: -
v_gene: TRBV15
CDR3aa: ATSSIPGTISYEQY

d_gene: TRBD1
v_gene: TRBV7-2
CDR3aa: ASSTGQGESGYT

d_gene: -
v_gene: TRBV29-1
CDR3aa: SVETAGTTYEQY

d_gene: -
v_gene: TRBV20-1
CDR3aa: SPLATHQDTQY

d_gene: -
v_gene: TRBV6-2/TRBV6-3
CDR3aa: ASSYSLDSGNYGYT

d_gene: -
v_gene: TRBV6-2/TRBV6-3
CDR3aa: ASSYGMRNYGYT

d_gene: TRBD2
v_gene: TRBV6-2/TRBV6-3
CDR3aa: ASQKRLAGDSTDTQY

d_gene: -
v_gene: TRBV2
CDR3aa: ASLGGGETQY